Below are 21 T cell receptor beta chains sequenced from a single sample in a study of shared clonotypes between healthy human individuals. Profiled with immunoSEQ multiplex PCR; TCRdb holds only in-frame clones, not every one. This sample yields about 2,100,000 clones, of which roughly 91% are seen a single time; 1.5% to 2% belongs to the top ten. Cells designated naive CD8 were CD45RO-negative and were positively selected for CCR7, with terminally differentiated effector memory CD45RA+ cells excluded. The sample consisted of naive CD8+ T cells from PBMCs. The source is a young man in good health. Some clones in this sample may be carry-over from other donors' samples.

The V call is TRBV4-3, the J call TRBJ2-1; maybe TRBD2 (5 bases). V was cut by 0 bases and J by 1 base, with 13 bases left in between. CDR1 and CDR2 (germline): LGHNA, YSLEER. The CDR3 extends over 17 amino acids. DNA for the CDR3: TGCGCCAGCAGCCAAGAGTCAAGCGGAAGGTCCTACAATGAGCAGTTCTTC. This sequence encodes CASSQESSGRSYNEQFF.

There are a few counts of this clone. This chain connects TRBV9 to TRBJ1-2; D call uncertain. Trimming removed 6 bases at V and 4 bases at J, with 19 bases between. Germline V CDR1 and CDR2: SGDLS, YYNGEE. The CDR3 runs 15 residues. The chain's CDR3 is CASIAGDGVGYGYTF. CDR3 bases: TGTGCCAGCATCGCCGGGGATGGTGTGGGCTATGGCTACACCTTC.

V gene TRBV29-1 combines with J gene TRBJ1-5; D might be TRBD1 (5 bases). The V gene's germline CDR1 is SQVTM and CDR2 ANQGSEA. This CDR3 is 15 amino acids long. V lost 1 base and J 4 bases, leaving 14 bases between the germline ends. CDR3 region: CSVEGGRALNQPQHF. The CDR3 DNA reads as TGCAGCGTTGAAGGGGGCAGGGCCCTGAATCAGCCCCAGCATTTT.

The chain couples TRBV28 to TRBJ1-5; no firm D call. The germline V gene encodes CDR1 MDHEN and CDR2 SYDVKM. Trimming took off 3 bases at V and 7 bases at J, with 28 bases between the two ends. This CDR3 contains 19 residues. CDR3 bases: TGTGCCAGCAGTTTTTCCCGGCTAGTCCTGGCCCTAGGAAGACAGCCCCAGCATTTT. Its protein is CASSFSRLVLALGRQPQHF.

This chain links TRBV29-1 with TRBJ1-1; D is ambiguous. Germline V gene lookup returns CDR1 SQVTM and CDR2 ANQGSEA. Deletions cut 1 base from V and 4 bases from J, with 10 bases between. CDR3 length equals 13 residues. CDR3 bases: TGCAGCGTTGAAGCAGGAGGGAGCACTGAAGCTTTCTTT. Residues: CSVEAGGSTEAFF.

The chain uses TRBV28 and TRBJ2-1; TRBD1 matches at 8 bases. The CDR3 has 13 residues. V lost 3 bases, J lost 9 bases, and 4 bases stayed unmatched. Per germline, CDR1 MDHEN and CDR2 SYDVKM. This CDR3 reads CASSFTGGSEQFF. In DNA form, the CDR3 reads TGTGCCAGCAGTTTTACAGGGGGGAGTGAGCAGTTCTTC.

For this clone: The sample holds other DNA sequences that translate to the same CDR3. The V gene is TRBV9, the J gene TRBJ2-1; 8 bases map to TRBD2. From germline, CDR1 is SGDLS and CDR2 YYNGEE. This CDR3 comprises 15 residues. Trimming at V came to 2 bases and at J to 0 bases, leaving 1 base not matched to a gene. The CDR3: CASSVSGTSYNEQFF. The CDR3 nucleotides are TGTGCCAGCAGCGTTAGCGGGACCTCCTACAATGAGCAGTTCTTC.

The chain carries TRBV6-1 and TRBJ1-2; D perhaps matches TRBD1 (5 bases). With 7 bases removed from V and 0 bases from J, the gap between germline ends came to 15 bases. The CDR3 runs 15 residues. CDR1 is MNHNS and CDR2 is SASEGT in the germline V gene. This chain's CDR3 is CASTEGLGPNYGYTF. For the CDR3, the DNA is TGTGCCAGCACCGAAGGGCTGGGACCTAACTATGGCTACACCTTC.

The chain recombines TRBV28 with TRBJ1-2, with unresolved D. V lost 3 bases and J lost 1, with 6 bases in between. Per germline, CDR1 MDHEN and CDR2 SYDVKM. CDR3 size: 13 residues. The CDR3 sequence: CASSFNSNYGYTF. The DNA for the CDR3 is TGTGCCAGCAGTTTTAACAGTAACTATGGCTACACCTTC.

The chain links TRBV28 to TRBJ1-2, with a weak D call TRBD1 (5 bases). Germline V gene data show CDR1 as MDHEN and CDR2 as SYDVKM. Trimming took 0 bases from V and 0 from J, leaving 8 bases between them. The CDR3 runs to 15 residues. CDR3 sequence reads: CASSLWDTTNYGYTF. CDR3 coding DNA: TGTGCCAGCAGTTTATGGGACACTACTAACTATGGCTACACCTTC.

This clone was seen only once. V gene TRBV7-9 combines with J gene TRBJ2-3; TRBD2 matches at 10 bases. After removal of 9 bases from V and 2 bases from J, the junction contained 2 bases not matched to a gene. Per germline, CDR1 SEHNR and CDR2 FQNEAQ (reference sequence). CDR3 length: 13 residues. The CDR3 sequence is CARGTSATDTQYF. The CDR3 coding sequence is TGTGCCAGAGGGACTAGCGCCACAGATACGCAGTATTTT.

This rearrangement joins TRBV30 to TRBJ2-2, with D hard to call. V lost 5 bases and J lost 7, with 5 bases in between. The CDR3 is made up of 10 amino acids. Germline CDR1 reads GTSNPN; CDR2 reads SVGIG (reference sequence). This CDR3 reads CAWVGGELFF. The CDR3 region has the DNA TGTGCCTGGGTTGGCGGGGAGCTGTTTTTT. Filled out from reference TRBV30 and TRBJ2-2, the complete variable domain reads SQTIHQWPATLVQPVGSPLSLECTVEGTSNPNLYWYRQAAGRGLQLLFYSVGIGQISSEVPQNLSASRPQDRQFILSSKKLLLSDSGFYLCAWVGGELFFGEGSRLTVL.

The CDR3 loop is CASSLWGGANVLTF. The CDR3 nucleotides read TGTGCCAGCAGTTTATGGGGTGGGGCCAACGTCCTGACTTTC. V is TRBV28 and J is TRBJ2-6; D is uncertain. CDR3 length: 14 amino acids. The germline CDR1 and CDR2 sequences are MDHEN and SYDVKM. V was trimmed by 0 bases and J by 3 bases, leaving 3 bases between them.

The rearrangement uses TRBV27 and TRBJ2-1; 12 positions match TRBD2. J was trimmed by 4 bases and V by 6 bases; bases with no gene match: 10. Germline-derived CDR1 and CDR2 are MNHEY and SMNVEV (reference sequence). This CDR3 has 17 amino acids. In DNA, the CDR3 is TGTGCCAGCAGCTTCCTAGCGGGAGGGCCACGGTACAATGAGCAGTTCTTC. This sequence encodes CASSFLAGGPRYNEQFF.

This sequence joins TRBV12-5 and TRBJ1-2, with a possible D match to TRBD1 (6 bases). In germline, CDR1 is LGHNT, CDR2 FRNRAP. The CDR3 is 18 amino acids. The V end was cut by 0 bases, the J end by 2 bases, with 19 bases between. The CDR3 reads CASGLVLRTVNLNYGYTF. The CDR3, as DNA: TGTGCTAGTGGTTTGGTACTTAGGACAGTCAACCTAAACTATGGCTACACCTTC. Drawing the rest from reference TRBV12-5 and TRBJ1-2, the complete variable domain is DARVTQTPRHKVTEMGQEVTMRCQPILGHNTVFWYRQTMMQGLELLAYFRNRAPLDDSGMPKDRFSAEMPDATLATLKIQPSEPRDSAVYFCASGLVLRTVNLNYGYTFGSGTRLTVV.

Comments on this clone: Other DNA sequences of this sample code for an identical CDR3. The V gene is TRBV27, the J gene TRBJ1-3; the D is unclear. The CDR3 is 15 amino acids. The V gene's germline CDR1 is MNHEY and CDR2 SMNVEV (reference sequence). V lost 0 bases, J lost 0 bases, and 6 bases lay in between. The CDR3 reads CASSLSRSSGNTIYF. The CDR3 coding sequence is TGTGCCAGCAGTTTATCCAGGAGCTCTGGAAACACCATATATTTT.

The CDR3 DNA follows: TGTGCCAGCAGTCCCCACTTGGGACAGCAAGAGACCCAGTACTTC. Protein product: CASSPHLGQQETQYF. J is TRBJ2-5 and V is TRBV6-5; 7 nucleotides agree with TRBD1. The CDR3 covers 15 residues. Looked up from germline, CDR1 is MNHEY and CDR2 is SVGAGI. V lost 5 bases and J lost 2; bases outside the gene matches: 8.

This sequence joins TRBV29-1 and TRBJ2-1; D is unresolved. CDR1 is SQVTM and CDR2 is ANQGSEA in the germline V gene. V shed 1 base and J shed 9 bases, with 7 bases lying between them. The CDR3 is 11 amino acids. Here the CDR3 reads CSVEGASEQFF. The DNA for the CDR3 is TGCAGCGTTGAAGGGGCCAGTGAGCAGTTCTTC.

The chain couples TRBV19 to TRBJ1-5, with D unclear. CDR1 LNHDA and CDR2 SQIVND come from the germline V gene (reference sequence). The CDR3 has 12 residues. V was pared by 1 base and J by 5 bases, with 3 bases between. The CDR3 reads CASSIADQPQHF. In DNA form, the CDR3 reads TGTGCCAGTAGTATAGCTGATCAGCCCCAGCATTTT.

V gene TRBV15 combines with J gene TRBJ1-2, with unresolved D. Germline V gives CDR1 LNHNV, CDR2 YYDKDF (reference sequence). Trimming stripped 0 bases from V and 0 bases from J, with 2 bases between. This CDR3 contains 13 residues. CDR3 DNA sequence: TGTGCCACCAGCAGAGATACTAACTATGGCTACACCTTC. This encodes CATSRDTNYGYTF.

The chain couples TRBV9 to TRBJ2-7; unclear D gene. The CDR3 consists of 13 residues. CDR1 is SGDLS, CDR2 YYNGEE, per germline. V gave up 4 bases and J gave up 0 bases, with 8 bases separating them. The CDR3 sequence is CASSPAGSYEQYF. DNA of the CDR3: TGTGCCAGCAGCCCCGCCGGCTCCTACGAGCAGTACTTC.